A selection of T cell receptor beta chains follows, all from one sample in a study of OX40 agonist ivuxolimab in advanced cancers. Generated by immunoSEQ multiplex PCR, the TCRdb table keeps only in-frame clones and is missing some. The data show around 34,000 clones, 81% seen once. The sequences come from CD4+ or CD8+ T cells sorted from blood, collected in a trial of the OX40 agonist ivuxolimab. These receptors were taken from an adult with an advanced solid tumor such as melanoma, head and neck, liver or kidney cancer. Both conserved end residues are part of each CDR3. The D gene is left open where the match is weak.

TRBV7-2	-	TRBJ1-2	CASSRGPNYGYTF
TRBV5-4	-	TRBJ1-3	CASSSTPPGGNTIYF
TRBV6-9	-	TRBJ1-1	CASKPDRMNTEAFF
TRBV5-1	-	TRBJ2-2	CATSGTTNTGELFF
TRBV11-3	TRBD1	TRBJ2-7	CASSFTTGTYEQYF
TRBV23-1	-	TRBJ2-5	CASIGAVETQYF
TRBV6-5	TRBD1	TRBJ1-2	CASTRGHGYTF
TRBV30	-	TRBJ1-6	CAWSGRGSGSPLHF
TRBV27	-	TRBJ2-7	CASSLLPWGTSYEQYF
TRBV7-2	-	TRBJ2-5	CASSLAGAGETQYF
TRBV16	TRBD1	TRBJ2-2	CASSQTGTGGTGELFF
TRBV10-3	TRBD2	TRBJ2-3	CASRGLAGGNTDTQYF
TRBV6-5	-	TRBJ2-7	CASSYAGGYEQYF
TRBV28	TRBD1	TRBJ2-3	CASIPQDRPIDTQYF
TRBV28	-	TRBJ2-7	CASSPDPDAYEQYF
TRBV5-4	TRBD2	TRBJ2-1	CASSSRLAGGDEQFF
TRBV5-1	-	TRBJ2-3	CASRQSFFAGSTDTQYF
TRBV6-5	TRBD2	TRBJ2-7	CASAFHYWGGYEQYF
TRBV5-8	-	TRBJ1-1	CASSLGAGSADTEAFF
TRBV7-9	-	TRBJ1-1	CASSPGRLGTEAFF
TRBV7-2	TRBD1	TRBJ2-2	CASSLRQGSGELFF
TRBV10-1	-	TRBJ2-1	CASSESSNEQFF
TRBV4-1	-	TRBJ1-2	CASSQSGNYGYTF
TRBV5-1	TRBD1	TRBJ2-7	CASSSRDRAEQYF
TRBV6-6	-	TRBJ2-5	CASSPRAETQYF
TRBV4-3	-	TRBJ2-5	CASSQDEGQGETQYF
TRBV19	-	TRBJ2-3	CASSRADTQYF
TRBV5-1	-	TRBJ1-6	CASSLDPNNSPLHF
TRBV5-1	-	TRBJ2-7	CASSSGPPSYEQYF
TRBV5-8	-	TRBJ1-4	CASSQRWNEKLFF
TRBV2	-	TRBJ2-3	CASNFGGSTDTQYF
TRBV2	-	TRBJ1-3	CASSETARNTIYF
TRBV19	-	TRBJ2-1	CASTLGGNSYNEQFF
TRBV2	TRBD1	TRBJ1-2	CASSGQGWDGYTF
TRBV6-1	-	TRBJ1-6	CASSGTVNSPLHF
TRBV11-2	-	TRBJ2-3	CASSSNPWVTDTQYF
TRBV5-4	-	TRBJ2-5	CASSLEGVRGETQYF
TRBV29-1	-	TRBJ1-2	CSSSGGPGGYTF
TRBV19	TRBD2	TRBJ2-3	CASSFRTSGGSTDTQYF
TRBV5-5	-	TRBJ2-2	CASSFGYGTGELFF
TRBV7-2	TRBD2	TRBJ2-7	CASSRGTSGGLYEQYF
TRBV6-5	-	TRBJ1-1	CASHLSGGDTEAFF
TRBV19	-	TRBJ2-5	CASSMGPGETQYF
TRBV5-1	-	TRBJ2-7	CASSPTGGSYEQYF
TRBV7-9	TRBD2	TRBJ2-7	CASSKREGTYF
TRBV18	-	TRBJ2-1	CASSPPTSRGYNEQFF
TRBV7-2	TRBD2	TRBJ2-2	CASTRPAGVTGELFF
TRBV29-1	-	TRBJ2-7	CSVETTGNRYEQYF
TRBV9	TRBD2	TRBJ2-1	CASSVAMLAGGRGNEQFF
TRBV2	-	TRBJ2-7	CASSEQGDEQYF
TRBV19	TRBD2	TRBJ2-7	CASSIGTSTYYEQYF
TRBV6-7	TRBD1	TRBJ2-7	CASTRDRAHEQYF
TRBV28	-	TRBJ2-3	CASNPEGRDTQYF
TRBV28	-	TRBJ1-4	CASSSQTAPWEKLFF
TRBV7-2	TRBD2	TRBJ2-3	CASSLIAGITDTQYF
TRBV5-1	TRBD2	TRBJ2-2	CASFGLAGTGELFF
TRBV5-1	TRBD2	TRBJ2-3	CASSSILAGAPDTQYF
TRBV7-2	-	TRBJ1-1	CASSLVQGSTEAFF